At least ten counts were recorded for the clone carrying this T cell receptor (beta chain). TCRdb ran MiXCR on the 5' RACE reads and lists one entry per CDR3 protein. The sample contains tens of thousands of distinct CDR3 sequences, roughly 12% of which appear only once. Time point defined: sample taken at primary tumor resection. Unsorted samples of tumor, nontumor lung or frozen PBMC had their whole RNA sequenced. The sample comes from a study of spatial heterogeneity in lung cancer. This TCR was recovered from a male donor with early-stage non-small cell lung cancer. The sequenced sample was PBMCs, obtained at surgery.

The CDR3 protein is CASTWGGQNTEAFF. The CDR3 nucleotides are TGTGCCAGTACCTGGGGAGGGCAGAACACTGAAGCTTTCTTT. The chain employs TRBV19 and TRBJ1-1; D gene uncertain. Trimming pared 7 bases from V and 1 base from J, leaving 13 bases between. This CDR3 contains 14 residues. Germline values: CDR1 LNHDA, CDR2 SQIVND (reference sequence).